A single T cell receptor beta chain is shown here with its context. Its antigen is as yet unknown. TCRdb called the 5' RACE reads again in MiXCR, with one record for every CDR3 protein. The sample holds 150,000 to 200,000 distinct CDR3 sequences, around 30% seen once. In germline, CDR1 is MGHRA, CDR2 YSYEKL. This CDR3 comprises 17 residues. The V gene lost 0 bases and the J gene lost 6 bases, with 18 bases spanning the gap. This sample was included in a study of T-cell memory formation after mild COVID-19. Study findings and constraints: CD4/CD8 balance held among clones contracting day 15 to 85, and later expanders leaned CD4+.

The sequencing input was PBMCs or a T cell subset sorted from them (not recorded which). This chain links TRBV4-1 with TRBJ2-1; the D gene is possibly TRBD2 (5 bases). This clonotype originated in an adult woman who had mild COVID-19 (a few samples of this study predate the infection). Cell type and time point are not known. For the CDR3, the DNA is TGCGCCAGCAGCCAAGACGTCCCGCAGGAGGTAGGCAATGAGCAGTTCTTC. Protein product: CASSQDVPQEVGNEQFF.